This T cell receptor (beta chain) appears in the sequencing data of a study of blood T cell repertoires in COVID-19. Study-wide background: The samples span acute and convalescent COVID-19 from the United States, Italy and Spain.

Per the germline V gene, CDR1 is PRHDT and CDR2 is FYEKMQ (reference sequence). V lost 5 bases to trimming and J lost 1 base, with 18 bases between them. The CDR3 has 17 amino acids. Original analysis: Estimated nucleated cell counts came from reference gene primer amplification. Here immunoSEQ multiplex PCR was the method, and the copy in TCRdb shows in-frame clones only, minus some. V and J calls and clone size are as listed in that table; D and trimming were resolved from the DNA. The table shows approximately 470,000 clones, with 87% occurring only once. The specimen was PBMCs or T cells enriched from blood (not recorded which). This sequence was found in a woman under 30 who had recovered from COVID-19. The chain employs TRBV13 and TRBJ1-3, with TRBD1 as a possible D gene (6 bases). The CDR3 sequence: CASSRYGFGTSGNTIYF. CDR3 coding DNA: TGTGCCAGCAGCCGATATGGGTTCGGGACATCTGGAAACACCATATATTTT.